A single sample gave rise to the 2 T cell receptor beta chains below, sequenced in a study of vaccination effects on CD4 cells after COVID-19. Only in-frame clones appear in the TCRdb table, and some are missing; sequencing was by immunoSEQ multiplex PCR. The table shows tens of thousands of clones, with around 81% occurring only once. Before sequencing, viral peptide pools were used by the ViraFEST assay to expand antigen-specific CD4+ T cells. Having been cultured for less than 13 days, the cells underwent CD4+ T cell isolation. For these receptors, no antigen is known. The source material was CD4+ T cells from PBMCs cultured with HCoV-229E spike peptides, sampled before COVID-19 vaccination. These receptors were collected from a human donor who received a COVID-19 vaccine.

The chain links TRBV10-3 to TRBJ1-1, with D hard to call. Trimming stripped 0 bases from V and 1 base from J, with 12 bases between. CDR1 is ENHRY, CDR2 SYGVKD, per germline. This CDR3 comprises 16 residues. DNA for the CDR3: TGTGCCATCAGTGAGTCGATAGCCTTCTCGAACACTGAAGCTTTCTTT. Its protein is CAISESIAFSNTEAFF.

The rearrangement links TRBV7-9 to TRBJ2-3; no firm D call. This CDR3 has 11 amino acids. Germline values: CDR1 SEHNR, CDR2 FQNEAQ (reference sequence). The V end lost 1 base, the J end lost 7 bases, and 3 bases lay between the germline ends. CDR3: CASSLVNTQYF. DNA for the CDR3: TGTGCCAGCAGCTTAGTAAATACGCAGTATTTT.